Given below is one T cell receptor beta chain in context. Its antigen remains unknown. CDR1 is SGHNT and CDR2 is YENEEA in the germline V gene. This CDR3 spans 16 amino acids. Trimming left V 3 bases short and J 0 bases short, with 15 bases between. The record originates from a study of T cell responses to AZD1222 COVID-19 vaccine. Study outcomes and limitations: Two doses of AZD1222 preceded a rise in Spike-specific TCR breadth and depth.

The assay was immunoSEQ multiplex PCR, and TCRdb's table has in-frame clones only and misses some. Of about 150,000 clones listed, about 91% are singletons. The rearrangement links TRBV11-3 to TRBJ2-7, with D tentatively TRBD2 (6 bases). The sequencing used peripheral blood, collected on day 0 of AZD1222 vaccination. The source is an adult in good health. This CDR3 is CASSLGGGASSYEQYF. CDR3 DNA sequence: TGTGCCAGCAGCTTGGGAGGCGGGGCCTCCTCCTACGAGCAGTACTTC.